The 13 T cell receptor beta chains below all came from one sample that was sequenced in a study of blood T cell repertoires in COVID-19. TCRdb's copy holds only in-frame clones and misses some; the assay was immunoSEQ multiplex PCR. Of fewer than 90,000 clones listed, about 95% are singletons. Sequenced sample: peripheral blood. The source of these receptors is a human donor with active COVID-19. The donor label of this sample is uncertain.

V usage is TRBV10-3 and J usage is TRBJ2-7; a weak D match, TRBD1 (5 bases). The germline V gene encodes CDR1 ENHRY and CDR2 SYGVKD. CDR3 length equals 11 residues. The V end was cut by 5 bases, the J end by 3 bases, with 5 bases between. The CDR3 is CAISTGYEQYF. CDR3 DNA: TGTGCCATCAGTACAGGCTACGAGCAGTACTTC.

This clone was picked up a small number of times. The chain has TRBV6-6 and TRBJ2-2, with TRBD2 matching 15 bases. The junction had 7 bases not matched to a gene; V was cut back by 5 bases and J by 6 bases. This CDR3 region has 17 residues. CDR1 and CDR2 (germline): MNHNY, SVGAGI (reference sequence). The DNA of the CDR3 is TGTGCCAGCAGTCCAGGGACTAGCGGGAGGTCACCCGGGGAGCTGTTTTTT. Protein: CASSPGTSGRSPGELFF.

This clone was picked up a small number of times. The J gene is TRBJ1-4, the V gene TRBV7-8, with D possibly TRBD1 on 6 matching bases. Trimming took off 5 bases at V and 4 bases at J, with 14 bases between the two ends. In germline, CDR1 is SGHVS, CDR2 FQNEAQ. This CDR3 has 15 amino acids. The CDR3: CASSRWTAFNEKLFF. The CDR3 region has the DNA TGTGCCAGCAGCCGATGGACAGCCTTTAATGAAAAACTGTTTTTT.

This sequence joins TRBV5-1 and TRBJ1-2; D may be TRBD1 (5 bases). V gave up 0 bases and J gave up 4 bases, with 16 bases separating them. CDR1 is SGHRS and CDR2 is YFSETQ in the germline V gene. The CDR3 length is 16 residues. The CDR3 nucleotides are TGCGCCAGCAGCTTGGGTGGACAATCAATTACCTATGGCTACACCTTC. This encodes CASSLGGQSITYGYTF. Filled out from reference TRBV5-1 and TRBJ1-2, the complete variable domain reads KAGVTQTPRYLIKTRGQQVTLSCSPISGHRSVSWYQQTPGQGLQFLFEYFSETQRNKGNFPGRFSGRQFSNSRSEMNVSTLELGDSALYLCASSLGGQSITYGYTFGSGTRLTVV.

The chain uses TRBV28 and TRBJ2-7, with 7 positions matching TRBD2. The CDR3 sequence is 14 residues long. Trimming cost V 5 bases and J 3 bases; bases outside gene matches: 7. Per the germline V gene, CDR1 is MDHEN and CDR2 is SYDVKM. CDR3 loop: CASSMGLLHYEQYF. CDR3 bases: TGTGCCAGCAGTATGGGACTACTACACTACGAGCAGTACTTC.

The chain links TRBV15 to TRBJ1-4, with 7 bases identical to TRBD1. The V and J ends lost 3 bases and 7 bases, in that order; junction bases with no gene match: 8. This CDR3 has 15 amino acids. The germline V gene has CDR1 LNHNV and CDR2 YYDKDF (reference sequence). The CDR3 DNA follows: TGTGCCACCAGCAGCCGGGACAGTTTTAGTGAAAAACTGTTTTTT. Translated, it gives CATSSRDSFSEKLFF.

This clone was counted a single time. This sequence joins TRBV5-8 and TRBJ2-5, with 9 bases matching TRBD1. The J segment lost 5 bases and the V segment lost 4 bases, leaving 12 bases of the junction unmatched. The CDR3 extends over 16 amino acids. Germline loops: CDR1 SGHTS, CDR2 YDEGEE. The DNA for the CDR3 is TGTGCCAGCAGCCTCCGGGACAGGGTGTTCCGGGAGACCCAGTACTTC. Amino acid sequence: CASSLRDRVFRETQYF.

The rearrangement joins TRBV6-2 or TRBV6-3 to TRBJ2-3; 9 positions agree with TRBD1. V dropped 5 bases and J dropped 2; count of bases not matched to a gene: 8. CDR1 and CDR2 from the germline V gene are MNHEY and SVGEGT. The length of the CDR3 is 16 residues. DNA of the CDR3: TGTGCCAGCAGTCAAAACAGGGGGCCCTACACAGATACGCAGTATTTT. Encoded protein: CASSQNRGPYTDTQYF.

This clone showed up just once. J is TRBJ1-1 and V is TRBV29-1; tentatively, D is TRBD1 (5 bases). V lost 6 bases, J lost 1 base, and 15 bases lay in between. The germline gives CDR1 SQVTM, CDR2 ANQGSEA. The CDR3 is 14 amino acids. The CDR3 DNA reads TGCAGCGTCCAGGGTGGCTCGGGGAACACTGAAGCTTTCTTT. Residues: CSVQGGSGNTEAFF. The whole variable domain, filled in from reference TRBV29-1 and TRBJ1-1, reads SAVISQKPSRDICQRGTSLTIQCQVDSQVTMMFWYRQQPGQSLTLIATANQGSEATYESGFVIDKFPISRPNLTFSTLTVSNMSPEDSSIYLCSVQGGSGNTEAFFGQGTRLTVV.

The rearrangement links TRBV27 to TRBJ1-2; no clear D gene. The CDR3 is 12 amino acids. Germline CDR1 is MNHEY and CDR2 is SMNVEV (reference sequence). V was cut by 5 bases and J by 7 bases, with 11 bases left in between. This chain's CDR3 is CASSARGGGYTF. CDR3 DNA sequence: TGTGCCAGCAGTGCCCGGGGAGGTGGCTACACCTTC.

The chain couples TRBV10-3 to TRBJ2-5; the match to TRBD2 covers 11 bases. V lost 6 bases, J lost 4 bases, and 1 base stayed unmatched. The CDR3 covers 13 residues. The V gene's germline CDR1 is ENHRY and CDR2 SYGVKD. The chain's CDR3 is CAIRGTSGETQYF. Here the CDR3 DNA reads TGTGCCATCAGGGGGACTAGCGGAGAGACCCAGTACTTC.

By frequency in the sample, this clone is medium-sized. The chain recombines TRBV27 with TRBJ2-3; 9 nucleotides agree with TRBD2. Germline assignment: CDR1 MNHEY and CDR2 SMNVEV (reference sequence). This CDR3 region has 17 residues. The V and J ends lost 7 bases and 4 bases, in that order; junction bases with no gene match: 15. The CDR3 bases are TGTGCCAGCACTGGGGTAGCGGGAGCTCTCTTCGCAGATACGCAGTATTTT. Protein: CASTGVAGALFADTQYF.

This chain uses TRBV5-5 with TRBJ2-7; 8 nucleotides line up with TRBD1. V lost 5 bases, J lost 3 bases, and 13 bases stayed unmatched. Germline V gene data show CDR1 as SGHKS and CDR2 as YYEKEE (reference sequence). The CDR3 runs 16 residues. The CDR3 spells CASRSQGGQAHYEQYF. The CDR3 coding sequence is TGTGCCAGCAGGTCCCAGGGGGGACAGGCCCACTACGAGCAGTACTTC.